This TCR beta chain originates from a study of regulatory T cells in long-lasting Graves disease. Notes on the study in general: Persistent disease samples used TRBV28, TRBJ1-2 and TRBJ2-5 preferentially. New patients shared about 880 public clonotypes, fewer than the roughly 2,600 shared by persistent patients. Patients whose Graves' disease persisted exhibited lower TCR diversity than those newly diagnosed.

Regarding time point: persistent/refractory GD, antithyroid drugs over 5 years with positive TRAb. Following extraction of RNA from PBMCs, that RNA was used to make the TCR library. A remark on this clonotype: Its target is unknown.

CDR3-region Arm-PCR and iRepertoire HTBI primers produced the TCR beta libraries. TCRdb re-called the multiplex PCR reads with MiXCR, one entry per CDR3 protein. The data contain about 470,000 distinct CDR3 sequences, about 22% of them singletons. Trimming removed 0 bases from V and 8 bases from J, with 10 bases in between. This CDR3 is built from 13 residues. CDR1 is MGHRA, CDR2 YSYEKL, per germline. This TCR derives from a female donor with Graves disease. This sequence joins TRBV4-1 and TRBJ2-5; D remains ambiguous. Sample: peripheral blood mononuclear cells (PBMCs), taken when the disease was refractory, from a patient treated with antithyroid drugs. The CDR3 spells CASSQEMVATQYF. Here the CDR3 DNA reads TGCGCCAGCAGCCAAGAAATGGTTGCAACCCAGTACTTC.